The 12 T cell receptor beta chains reported below all come from one sample, sequenced in a study of cytomegalovirus exposure and HLA in healthy donors. Both 60 Vbeta primers and 13 Jbeta primers went into the PCR. Sequencing used immunoSEQ multiplex PCR; TCRdb keeps in-frame clones, though not all of them. The sample contains about 190,000 clones, around 80% of which appear only once. Sequenced: PBMCs. The receptors derive from a young man in good health and CMV-seronegative.

This sequence joins TRBV7-9 and TRBJ2-5; the D gene is possibly TRBD1 (6 bases). Trimming cost V 3 bases and J 7 bases, with 21 bases left between them. The CDR3 length is 16 residues. Germline CDR1 and CDR2: SEHNR and FQNEAQ (reference sequence). CDR3 in DNA: TGTGCCAGCAGCTTTCCAGGGGCGTCGGCATTGGGGACCCAGTACTTC. As protein: CASSFPGASALGTQYF.

J is TRBJ2-1 and V is TRBV5-4; 7 bases align to TRBD2. CDR3 length: 16 amino acids. CDR1 SGHNT and CDR2 YYREEE come from the germline V gene (reference sequence). The ends lost 4 bases at V and 0 bases at J; junction bases unmatched: 7. Written as DNA, the CDR3 is TGTGCCAGCAGCCCCCGGGGCGGGAGCTCCTACAATGAGCAGTTCTTC. This translates into CASSPRGGSSYNEQFF.

V and J are TRBV19 and TRBJ2-3, with 9 nucleotides matching TRBD2. Looked up from germline, CDR1 is LNHDA and CDR2 is SQIVND (reference sequence). The CDR3 extends over 15 amino acids. V trimming: 5 bases; J trimming: 1 base; junction bases outside the gene matches: 4. CDR3 loop: CASSRLAAGTDTQYF. The CDR3 DNA reads TGTGCCAGTAGTCGACTAGCGGCAGGCACAGATACGCAGTATTTT.

This rearrangement joins TRBV5-4 to TRBJ1-2, with a weak D call TRBD1 (5 bases). The germline V gene encodes CDR1 SGHNT and CDR2 YYREEE (reference sequence). This CDR3 has 13 residues. V lost 0 bases, J lost 5 bases, and 8 bases lay in between. The chain's CDR3 is CASSLEGQYGYTF. The CDR3 DNA is TGTGCCAGCAGCTTGGAGGGGCAGTATGGCTACACCTTC.

As to this clone: This CDR3 is also generated by other DNA sequences in the sample. The CDR3 DNA follows: TGTGCCAGCAGTGAGACTAGCGGGGGCACAGATACGCAGTATTTT. This gives the protein CASSETSGGTDTQYF. V and J are TRBV2 and TRBJ2-3, with TRBD2 matching over 11 bases. Losses at the gene ends were 3 bases for V and 1 base for J; bases not matched to a gene: 0. CDR1 and CDR2 from the germline V gene are SNHLY and FYNNEI. The CDR3 has 15 amino acids.

This chain links TRBV13 with TRBJ1-6; no definite D call. CDR3 length: 16 amino acids. V was pared by 0 bases and J by 0 bases, with 6 bases between. The germline V gene has CDR1 PRHDT and CDR2 FYEKMQ (reference sequence). CDR3 sequence reads: CASSLGGSSYNSPLHF. The CDR3 DNA follows: TGTGCCAGCAGCTTAGGGGGGAGCTCCTATAATTCACCCCTCCACTTT.

This clone was observed once. The chain couples TRBV6-5 to TRBJ2-2, with TRBD2 matching over 12 bases. The germline gives CDR1 MNHEY, CDR2 SVGAGI. Trimming removed 3 bases from V and 6 bases from J; junction bases left unmatched: 5. This CDR3 comprises 16 residues. As DNA, the CDR3 is TGTGCCAGCAGTTATGCTAGCGGGAGGGTCCCCGGGGAGCTGTTTTTT. This translates into CASSYASGRVPGELFF.

The rearrangement uses TRBV7-9 and TRBJ1-2, with 12 nucleotides matching TRBD1. V lost 3 bases and J lost 7; bases outside the gene matches: 3. Germline loops: CDR1 SEHNR, CDR2 FQNEAQ (reference sequence). There are 14 residues in the CDR3. This chain's CDR3 is CASSFGDRGLGYTF. CDR3 nucleotides: TGTGCCAGCAGCTTCGGGGACAGGGGGCTTGGCTACACCTTC.

The V and J genes are TRBV25-1 and TRBJ2-7; D call uncertain. Germline loops: CDR1 MGHDK, CDR2 SYGVNS. V was shortened by 1 base and J by 6 bases, with 13 bases between the two germline ends. The CDR3 contains 14 residues. CDR3 residues: CASSESRLSGEQYF. DNA of the CDR3: TGTGCCAGCAGTGAATCGAGGCTTTCGGGCGAGCAGTACTTC.

J is TRBJ2-2 and V is TRBV4-3, with D perhaps TRBD1 (6 bases). This CDR3 comprises 17 residues. Trimming stripped 3 bases from V and 7 bases from J, with 21 bases between. CDR1 is LGHNA, CDR2 YSLEER, per germline. CDR3 residues: CASSHLTGPGARGELFF. The CDR3 region has the DNA TGCGCCAGCAGCCATCTAACCGGACCAGGGGCTCGCGGGGAGCTGTTTTTT.

This clone was counted once. J is TRBJ2-7 and V is TRBV18; 9 positions match TRBD1. CDR1 is KGHSH and CDR2 is LQKENI in the germline V gene. V lost 4 bases, J lost 7 bases, and 5 bases stayed unmatched. The length of the CDR3 is 13 residues. The CDR3 loop is CASSQGQGREQYF. CDR3 in DNA: TGTGCCAGCTCACAGGGACAGGGAAGAGAGCAGTACTTC.

This clone was counted a single time. The chain couples TRBV28 to TRBJ1-4; 9 nucleotides match TRBD1. J was trimmed by 2 bases and V by 6 bases; bases with no gene match: 4. The CDR3 length is 15 residues. CDR1 and CDR2 from the germline V gene are MDHEN and SYDVKM. The CDR3, as DNA: TGTGCCAGCAGACTAGGACAGGGGACTAATGAAAAACTGTTTTTT. It specifies CASRLGQGTNEKLFF. Filled out from reference TRBV28 and TRBJ1-4, the complete variable domain reads DVKVTQSSRYLVKRTGEKVFLECVQDMDHENMFWYRQDPGLGLRLIYFSYDVKMKEKGDIPEGYSVSREKKERFSLILESASTNQTSMYLCASRLGQGTNEKLFFGSGTQLSVL.